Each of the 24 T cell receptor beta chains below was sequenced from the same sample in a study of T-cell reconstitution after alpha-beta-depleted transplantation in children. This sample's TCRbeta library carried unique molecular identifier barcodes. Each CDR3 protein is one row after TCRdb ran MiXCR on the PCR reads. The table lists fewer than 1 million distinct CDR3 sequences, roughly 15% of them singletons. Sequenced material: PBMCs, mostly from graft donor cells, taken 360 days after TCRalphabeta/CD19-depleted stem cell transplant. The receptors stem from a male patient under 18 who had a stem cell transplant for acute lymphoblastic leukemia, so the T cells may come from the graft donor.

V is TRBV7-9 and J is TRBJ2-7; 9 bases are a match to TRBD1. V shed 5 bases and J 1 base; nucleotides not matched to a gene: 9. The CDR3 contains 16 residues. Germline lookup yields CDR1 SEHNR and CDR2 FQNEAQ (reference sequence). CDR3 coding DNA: TGTGCCAGCAGCCCTCTGTCCGGGACAGGGTCCTACGAGCAGTACTTC. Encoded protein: CASSPLSGTGSYEQYF.

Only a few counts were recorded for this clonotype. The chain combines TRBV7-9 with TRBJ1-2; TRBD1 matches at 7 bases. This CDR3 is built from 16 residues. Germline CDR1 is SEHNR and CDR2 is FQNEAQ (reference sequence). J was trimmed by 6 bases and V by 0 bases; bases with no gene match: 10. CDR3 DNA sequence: TGTGCCAGCAGCTTAGCTTCGACAGGGCGGAGGAATGGCTACACCTTC. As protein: CASSLASTGRRNGYTF.

The CDR3 sequence is CASRGVHSYNEQFF. The CDR3 nucleotides read TGTGCCAGCAGGGGGGTACATTCCTACAATGAGCAGTTCTTC. The chain combines TRBV2 with TRBJ2-1; D tentatively reads TRBD1 or TRBD2 (5 bases each). Germline values: CDR1 SNHLY, CDR2 FYNNEI. With 6 bases removed from V and 1 base from J, the gap between germline ends came to 10 bases. CDR3 length: 14 residues.

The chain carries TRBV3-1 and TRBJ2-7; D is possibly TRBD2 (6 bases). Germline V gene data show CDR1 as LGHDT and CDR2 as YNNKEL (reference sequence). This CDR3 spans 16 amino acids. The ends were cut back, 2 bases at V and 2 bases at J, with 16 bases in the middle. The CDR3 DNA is TGTGCCAGCAGCCAACCGGCGGGACTCAACCCCTACGAGCAGTACTTC. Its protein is CASSQPAGLNPYEQYF.

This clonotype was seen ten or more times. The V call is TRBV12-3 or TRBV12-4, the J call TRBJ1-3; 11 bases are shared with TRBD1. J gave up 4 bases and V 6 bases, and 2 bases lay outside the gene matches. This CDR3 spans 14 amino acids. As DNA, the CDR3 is TGTGCCAGCAGCCGGACAGGGGGCGGAAACACCATATATTTT. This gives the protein CASSRTGGGNTIYF.

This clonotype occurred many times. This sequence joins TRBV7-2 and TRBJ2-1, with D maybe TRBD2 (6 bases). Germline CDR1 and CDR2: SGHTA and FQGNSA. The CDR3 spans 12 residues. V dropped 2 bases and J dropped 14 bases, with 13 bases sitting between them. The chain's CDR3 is CASSLRSASEFF. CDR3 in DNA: TGTGCCAGCAGCTTAAGGTCGGCTAGCGAGTTCTTC. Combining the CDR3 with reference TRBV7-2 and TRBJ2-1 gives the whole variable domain GAGVSQSPSNKVTEKGKDVELRCDPISGHTALYWYRQSLGQGLEFLIYFQGNSAPDKSGLPSDRFSAERTGGSVSTLTIQRTQQEDSAVYLCASSLRSASEFFGPGTRLTVL.

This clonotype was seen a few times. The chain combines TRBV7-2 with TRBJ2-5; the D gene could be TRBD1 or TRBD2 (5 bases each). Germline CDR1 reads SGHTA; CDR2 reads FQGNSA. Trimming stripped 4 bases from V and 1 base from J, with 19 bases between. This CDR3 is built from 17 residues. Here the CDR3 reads CASSSGRTTHSQETQYF. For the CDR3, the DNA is TGTGCCAGCAGCTCGGGACGGACCACCCATTCCCAAGAGACCCAGTACTTC.

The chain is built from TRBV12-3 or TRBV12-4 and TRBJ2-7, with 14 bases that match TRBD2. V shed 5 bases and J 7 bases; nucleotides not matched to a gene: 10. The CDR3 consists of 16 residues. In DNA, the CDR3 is TGTGCCAGCAGTCTCAGACTAGCGGGAGGGCCGGGGGAGCAGTACTTC. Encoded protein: CASSLRLAGGPGEQYF.

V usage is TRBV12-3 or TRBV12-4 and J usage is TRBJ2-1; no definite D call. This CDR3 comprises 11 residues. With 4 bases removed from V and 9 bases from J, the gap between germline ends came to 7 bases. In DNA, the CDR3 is TGTGCCAGCAGTTACAAACTTGAGCAGTTCTTC. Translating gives CASSYKLEQFF.

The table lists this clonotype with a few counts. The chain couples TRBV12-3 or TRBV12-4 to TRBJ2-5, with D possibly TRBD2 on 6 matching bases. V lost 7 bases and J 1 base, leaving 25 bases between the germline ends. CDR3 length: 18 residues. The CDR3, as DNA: TGTGCCAGCACTGGTGGCGGGGCGGGCAGAGATTCCCAAGAGACCCAGTACTTC. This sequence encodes CASTGGGAGRDSQETQYF.

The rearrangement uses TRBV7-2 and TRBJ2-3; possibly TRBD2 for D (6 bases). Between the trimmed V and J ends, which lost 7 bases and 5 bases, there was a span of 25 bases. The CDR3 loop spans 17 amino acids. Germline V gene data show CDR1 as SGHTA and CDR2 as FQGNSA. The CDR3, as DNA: TGTGCCAGCACCCCGGGGGTACGGCGTCCCGGAAGAGATACGCAGTATTTT. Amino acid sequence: CASTPGVRRPGRDTQYF.

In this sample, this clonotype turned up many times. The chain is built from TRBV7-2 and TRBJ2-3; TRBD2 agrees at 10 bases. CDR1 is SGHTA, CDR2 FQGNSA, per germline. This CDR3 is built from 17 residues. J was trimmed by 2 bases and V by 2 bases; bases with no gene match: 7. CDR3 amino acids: CASSLPGLASLTDTQYF. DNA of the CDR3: TGTGCCAGCAGCTTACCGGGACTAGCGTCTCTCACAGATACGCAGTATTTT. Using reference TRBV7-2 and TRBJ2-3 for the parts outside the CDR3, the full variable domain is GAGVSQSPSNKVTEKGKDVELRCDPISGHTALYWYRQSLGQGLEFLIYFQGNSAPDKSGLPSDRFSAERTGGSVSTLTIQRTQQEDSAVYLCASSLPGLASLTDTQYFGPGTRLTVL.

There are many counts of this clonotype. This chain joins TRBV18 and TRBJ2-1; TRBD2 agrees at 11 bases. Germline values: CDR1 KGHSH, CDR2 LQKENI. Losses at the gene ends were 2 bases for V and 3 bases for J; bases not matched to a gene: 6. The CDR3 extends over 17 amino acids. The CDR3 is CASSPSSSGGHYNEQFF. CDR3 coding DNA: TGTGCCAGCTCACCAAGTTCTAGCGGGGGGCACTACAATGAGCAGTTCTTC.

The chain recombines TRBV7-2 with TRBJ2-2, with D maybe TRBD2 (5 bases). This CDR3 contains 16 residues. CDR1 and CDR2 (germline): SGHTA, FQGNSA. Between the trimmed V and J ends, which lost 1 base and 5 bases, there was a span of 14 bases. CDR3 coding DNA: TGTGCCAGCAGCTTAGGGACTTGGGCCCCAACCGGGGAGCTGTTTTTT. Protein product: CASSLGTWAPTGELFF. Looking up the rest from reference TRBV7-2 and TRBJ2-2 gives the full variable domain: GAGVSQSPSNKVTEKGKDVELRCDPISGHTALYWYRQSLGQGLEFLIYFQGNSAPDKSGLPSDRFSAERTGGSVSTLTIQRTQQEDSAVYLCASSLGTWAPTGELFFGEGSRLTVL.

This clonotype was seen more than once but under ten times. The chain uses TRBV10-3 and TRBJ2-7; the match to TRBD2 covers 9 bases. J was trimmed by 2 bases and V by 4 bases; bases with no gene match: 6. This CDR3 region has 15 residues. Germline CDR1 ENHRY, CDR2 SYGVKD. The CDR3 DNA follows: TGTGCCATCAGTGTAGGGCTAGCGGGACCCTACGAGCAGTACTTC. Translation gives CAISVGLAGPYEQYF.

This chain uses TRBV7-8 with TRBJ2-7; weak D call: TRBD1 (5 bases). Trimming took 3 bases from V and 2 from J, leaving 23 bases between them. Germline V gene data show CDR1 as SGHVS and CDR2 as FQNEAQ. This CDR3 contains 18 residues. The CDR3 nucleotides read TGTGCCAGCAGCTTCGTCCCGACAGAAACCCTTTTAACCTACGAGCAGTACTTC. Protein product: CASSFVPTETLLTYEQYF.

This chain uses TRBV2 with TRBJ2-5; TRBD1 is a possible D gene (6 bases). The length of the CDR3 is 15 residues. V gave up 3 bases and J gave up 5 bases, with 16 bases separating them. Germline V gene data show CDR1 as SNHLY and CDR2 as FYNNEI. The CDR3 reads CASSDLGAGMETQYF. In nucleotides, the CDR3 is TGTGCCAGCAGTGATCTGGGGGCAGGGATGGAGACCCAGTACTTC.

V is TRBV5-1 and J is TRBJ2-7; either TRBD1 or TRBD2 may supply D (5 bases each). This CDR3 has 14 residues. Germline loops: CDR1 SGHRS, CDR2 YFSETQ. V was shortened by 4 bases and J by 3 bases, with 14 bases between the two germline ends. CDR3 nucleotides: TGCGCCAGCAGCCGCCGGGACGGGGACTACGAGCAGTACTTC. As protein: CASSRRDGDYEQYF.

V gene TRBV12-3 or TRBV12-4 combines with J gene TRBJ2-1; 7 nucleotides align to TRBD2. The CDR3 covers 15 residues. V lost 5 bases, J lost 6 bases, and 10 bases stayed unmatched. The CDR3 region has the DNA TGTGCCAGCAGTCCCGTGGGGGGGGATGGCAATGAGCAGTTCTTC. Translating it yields CASSPVGGDGNEQFF.

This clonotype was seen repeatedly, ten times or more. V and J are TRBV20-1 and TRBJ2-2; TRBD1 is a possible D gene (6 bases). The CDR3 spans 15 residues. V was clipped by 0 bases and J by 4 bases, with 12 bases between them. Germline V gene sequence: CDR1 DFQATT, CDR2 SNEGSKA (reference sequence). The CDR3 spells CSARDRGTATGELFF. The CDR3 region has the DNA TGCAGTGCTAGAGATAGGGGGACCGCCACCGGGGAGCTGTTTTTT.

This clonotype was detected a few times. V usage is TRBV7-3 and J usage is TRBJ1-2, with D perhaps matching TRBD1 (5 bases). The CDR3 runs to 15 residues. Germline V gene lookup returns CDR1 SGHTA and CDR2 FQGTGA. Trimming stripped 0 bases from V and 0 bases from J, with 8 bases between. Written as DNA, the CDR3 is TGTGCCAGCAGCTTAACAGGGGCAACTAACTATGGCTACACCTTC. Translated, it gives CASSLTGATNYGYTF.

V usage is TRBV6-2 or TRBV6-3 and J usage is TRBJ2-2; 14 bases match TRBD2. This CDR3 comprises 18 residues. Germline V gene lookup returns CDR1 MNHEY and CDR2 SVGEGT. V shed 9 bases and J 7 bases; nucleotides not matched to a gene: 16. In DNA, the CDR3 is TGTGCCAGTTTTCCTCCGGGACTAGCGGGAGATTCTAGCGGGGAGCTGTTTTTT. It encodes CASFPPGLAGDSSGELFF.

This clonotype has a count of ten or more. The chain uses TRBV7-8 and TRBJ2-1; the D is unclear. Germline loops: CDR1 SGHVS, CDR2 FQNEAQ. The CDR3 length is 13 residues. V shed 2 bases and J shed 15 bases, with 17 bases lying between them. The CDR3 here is CASSLLDLSRRFF. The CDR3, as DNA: TGTGCCAGCAGCTTACTAGACCTCTCCCGCAGGTTCTTC. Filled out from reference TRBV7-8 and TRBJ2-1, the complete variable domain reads GAGVSQSPRYKVAKRGQDVALRCDPISGHVSLFWYQQALGQGPEFLTYFQNEAQLDKSGLPSDRFFAERPEGSVSTLKIQRTQQEDSAVYLCASSLLDLSRRFFGPGTRLTVL.

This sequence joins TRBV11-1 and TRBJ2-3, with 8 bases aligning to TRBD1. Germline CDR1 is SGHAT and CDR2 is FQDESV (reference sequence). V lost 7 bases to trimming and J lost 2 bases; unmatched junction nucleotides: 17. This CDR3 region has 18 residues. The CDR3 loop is CASIRDRIPRGPTDTQYF. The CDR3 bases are TGTGCCAGCATCAGGGACAGGATTCCCCGGGGCCCCACAGATACGCAGTATTTT.